One sample yielded the 30 T cell receptor beta chains listed below, sequenced in a study of T-cell memory formation after mild COVID-19 (dated by TCRdb to the early 2020s). Library construction relied on 5' RACE. TCRdb names Illumina NovaSeq 6000 as the instrument used. The public reads were run again by TCRdb, first through fastp at Q25 and then through MiXCR, and only productive beta chains were kept. For every CDR3 protein sequence, its rows merge into one entry that carries the most common genes and DNA. Across this sample there are about 560,000 distinct CDR3 sequences, with about a fifth seen only once. Around 8.4% of the sample is taken by the ten largest. The sample taken for sequencing was PBMCs or a T cell subset sorted from them (not recorded which). Receptor source: an adult woman who had mild COVID-19 (a few samples of this study predate the infection). The sample titles of this study are shuffled in the database, so cell type and time point are left out; the donor was told from shared clones.

This chain uses TRBV20-1 with TRBJ2-5; 8 bases fit TRBD1. The trim removed 6 bases at V and 5 bases at J, leaving 11 bases unmatched. The V gene's germline CDR1 is DFQATT and CDR2 SNEGSKA (reference sequence). This CDR3 has 14 amino acids. The CDR3 coding sequence is TGCAGTGCCCCCACCTTGACAGGGGCGGAGACCCAGTACTTC. Its translation: CSAPTLTGAETQYF.

This chain uses TRBV27 with TRBJ1-2; 8 bases line up with TRBD1. The V segment lost 2 bases and the J segment 7 bases; nucleotides outside the gene matches: 18. The CDR3 spans 18 residues. Germline V gene sequence: CDR1 MNHEY, CDR2 SMNVEV (reference sequence). In nucleotides, the CDR3 is TGTGCCAGCAGTTTACTGGGAGGGGTTGGACAGGGCACATTTGGCTACACCTTC. It codes for CASSLLGGVGQGTFGYTF.

This clonotype was detected only a few times. The chain uses TRBV30 and TRBJ2-2; TRBD2 matches at 10 bases. Trimming at V came to 4 bases and at J to 3 bases, leaving 5 bases not matched to a gene. Germline V gene sequence: CDR1 GTSNPN, CDR2 SVGIG (reference sequence). The CDR3 totals 15 residues. In nucleotides, the CDR3 is TGTGCCTGGAAGGCAGCGGGAGGGGACACCGGGGAGCTGTTTTTT. Amino acid sequence: CAWKAAGGDTGELFF.

The CDR3 nucleotides are TGCAGCGTTGAGAGAGGGGGGGCTTTCTTT. The encoded protein is CSVERGGAFF. The V call is TRBV29-1, the J call TRBJ1-1; a weak D match, TRBD1 (6 bases). The germline CDR1 and CDR2 sequences are SQVTM and ANQGSEA. With 3 bases removed from V and 11 bases from J, the gap between germline ends came to 10 bases. This CDR3 is built from 10 residues.

Of note for this clonotype: A read error may account for a junction end that differs from germline. The V and J genes are TRBV7-7 and TRBJ2-1; 9 bases match TRBD2. Germline CDR1 and CDR2: SSHAT and FNYEAQ (reference sequence). This CDR3 comprises 15 residues. The CDR3 reads CASSFAGGPGNEQFF. The DNA of the CDR3 is TGTGCTAGCAGCTTCGCGGGAGGGCCGGGCAATGAGCAGTTCTTC.

This clonotype was detected once. The CDR3 region has the DNA TGCAGCGTTGGACAGGGCCAGACAATCTATGGCTACACCTTC. Translated: CSVGQGQTIYGYTF. V usage is TRBV29-1 and J usage is TRBJ1-2; 7 bases are a match to TRBD1. With 4 bases clipped from V and 4 bases from J, the junction kept 9 bases outside the gene matches. The CDR3 is 14 amino acids. CDR1 SQVTM and CDR2 ANQGSEA come from the germline V gene.

The genes are TRBV21-1 and TRBJ2-6; TRBD1 is the table's D call, not checked against the DNA. TRBV21-1 counts as a pseudogene. This CDR3 has 16 residues. The CDR3 region is CASKGQGPSGANVLTF. The CDR3 DNA sequence: TGTGCCAGCAAGGGACAGGGACCCTCTGGGGCCAACGTCCTGACTTTC.

The chain is built from TRBV7-2 and TRBJ1-6, with TRBD1 matching 8 bases. The CDR3 is made up of 17 amino acids. V lost 1 base, J lost 8 bases, and 10 bases stayed unmatched. Germline loops: CDR1 SGHTA, CDR2 FQGNSA. CDR3 in DNA: TGTGCCAGCAGCTTAGGTCAGGGGGCGCGTGTTTATTCACCCCTCCACTTT. This codes for CASSLGQGARVYSPLHF.

This clonotype was counted only a few times. The J gene is TRBJ2-7, the V gene TRBV7-9, with D maybe TRBD1 (5 bases). CDR1 is SEHNR and CDR2 is FQNEAQ in the germline V gene (reference sequence). CDR3 length equals 12 residues. Trimming took 5 bases from V and 4 from J, leaving 9 bases between them. The CDR3 DNA sequence: TGTGCCAGCAGCGGGGCAGCTTACGAGCAGTACTTC. Translating gives CASSGAAYEQYF.

A few counts support this clonotype. The DNA of the CDR3 is TGTGCCAGCAGTTTATCCATCTATGGCTACACCTTC. It is translated as CASSLSIYGYTF. V usage is TRBV28 and J usage is TRBJ1-2; no definite D call. The CDR3 sequence is 12 residues long. V shed 1 base and J shed 4 bases, with 4 bases lying between them. Germline CDR1 is MDHEN and CDR2 is SYDVKM.

This clonotype was detected only a few times. In nucleotides, the CDR3 is TGTGCCAGCAGTTACTCCGACATTTCCGGGGAGCTGTTTTTT. This gives the protein CASSYSDISGELFF. This sequence joins TRBV6-2 or TRBV6-3 and TRBJ2-2, with D hard to call. This CDR3 spans 14 amino acids. Trimming cost V 0 bases and J 6 bases, with 8 bases left between them. Germline-derived CDR1 and CDR2 are MNHEY and SVGEGT.

This clonotype occurred a few times. The chain employs TRBV12-3 or TRBV12-4 and TRBJ1-2; D might be TRBD1 (5 bases). The CDR3 extends over 13 amino acids. V lost 7 bases, J lost 7 bases, and 16 bases lay in between. CDR3 region: CASTAGRLFGYTF. The DNA of the CDR3 is TGTGCCAGCACTGCGGGACGCTTGTTTGGCTACACCTTC.

This clonotype has a count of ten or more. The chain recombines TRBV12-3 or TRBV12-4 with TRBJ2-5; 8 bases map to TRBD2. V lost 3 bases and J lost 1; bases outside the gene matches: 1. This CDR3 has 14 amino acids. CDR3 residues: CASSFREGQETQYF. CDR3 in DNA: TGTGCCAGCAGTTTCCGGGAGGGCCAAGAGACCCAGTACTTC.

The genes are TRBV5-1 and TRBJ2-1, with a weak D call TRBD1 (6 bases). Germline V gene sequence: CDR1 SGHRS, CDR2 YFSETQ. Between the trimmed V and J ends, which lost 5 bases and 6 bases, there was a span of 18 bases. The CDR3 sequence is 15 residues long. In nucleotides, the CDR3 is TGCGCCAGCAGTTTTTTGATCCAGGGGCGCAATGAGCAGTTCTTC. Encoded protein: CASSFLIQGRNEQFF. Combining the CDR3 with reference TRBV5-1 and TRBJ2-1 gives the whole variable domain KAGVTQTPRYLIKTRGQQVTLSCSPISGHRSVSWYQQTPGQGLQFLFEYFSETQRNKGNFPGRFSGRQFSNSRSEMNVSTLELGDSALYLCASSFLIQGRNEQFFGPGTRLTVL.

V usage is TRBV24-1 and J usage is TRBJ2-7; 9 bases agree with TRBD2. CDR1 is KGHDR and CDR2 is SFDVKD in the germline V gene. The junction had 0 bases not matched to a gene; V was cut back by 3 bases and J by 4 bases. This CDR3 is 13 amino acids long. The CDR3 sequence is CATSDAGGYEQYF. The CDR3 DNA reads TGTGCCACCAGTGATGCGGGGGGGTACGAGCAGTACTTC.

This sequence joins TRBV7-9 and TRBJ1-2; possible D gene TRBD1, 5 bases. The V gene's germline CDR1 is SEHNR and CDR2 FQNEAQ (reference sequence). The CDR3 is 15 amino acids. Between the trimmed V and J ends, which lost 6 bases and 4 bases, there was a span of 18 bases. The CDR3 reads CASSYTGDVGYGYTF. CDR3 coding DNA: TGTGCCAGCAGTTACACAGGTGATGTTGGCTATGGCTACACCTTC.

This clonotype occurred a few times. As DNA, the CDR3 is TGTGCCAGCAGCCAAGCGGGACTTCGCACAGATACGCAGTATTTT. Translating gives CASSQAGLRTDTQYF. J is TRBJ2-3 and V is TRBV3-1, with D possibly being TRBD2 (6 bases). The CDR3 sequence is 15 residues long. V was shortened by 1 base and J by 1 base, with 9 bases between the two germline ends. Germline loops: CDR1 LGHDT, CDR2 YNNKEL (reference sequence).

The chain recombines TRBV2 with TRBJ1-2; tentative D call: TRBD1 (6 bases). Between the trimmed V and J ends, which lost 3 bases and 1 base, there was a span of 9 bases. This CDR3 region has 14 residues. From germline, CDR1 is SNHLY and CDR2 FYNNEI. The CDR3 region has the DNA TGTGCCAGCAGTGATCAGGGGCGTAACTATGGCTACACCTTC. This translates into CASSDQGRNYGYTF.

This clonotype was seen a handful of times. The chain has TRBV24-1 and TRBJ2-1; TRBD2 matches 10 bases. CDR3 size: 13 residues. The V gene's germline CDR1 is KGHDR and CDR2 SFDVKD. V was clipped by 7 bases and J by 10 bases; unmatched bases: 6. In DNA form, the CDR3 reads TGTGCCACCAGGGGGGCACTAGCGGGAGAGCAGTTCTTC. Its translation is CATRGALAGEQFF.

This clonotype showed up many times. The chain uses TRBV30 and TRBJ1-1; perhaps TRBD1 as D (6 bases). The CDR3 extends over 14 amino acids. Germline V gives CDR1 GTSNPN, CDR2 SVGIG (reference sequence). Trimming removed 3 bases at V and 0 bases at J, with 11 bases between. CDR3 nucleotide sequence: TGTGCCTGGAGAGTAGGGACACTGAACACTGAAGCTTTCTTT. Its protein is CAWRVGTLNTEAFF.

This clonotype was seen a handful of times. The V gene is TRBV7-2, the J gene TRBJ1-2, with unresolved D. The CDR3 is 15 amino acids. V was clipped by 4 bases and J by 6 bases, with 18 bases between them. The germline gives CDR1 SGHTA, CDR2 FQGNSA. DNA for the CDR3: TGTGCCAGCAGCTCGCAGGTCGGGCCCGGGGATGGCTACACCTTC. Translated, it gives CASSSQVGPGDGYTF. The variable domain in full, with the rest retrieved from reference TRBV7-2 and TRBJ1-2, is GAGVSQSPSNKVTEKGKDVELRCDPISGHTALYWYRQSLGQGLEFLIYFQGNSAPDKSGLPSDRFSAERTGGSVSTLTIQRTQQEDSAVYLCASSSQVGPGDGYTFGSGTRLTVV.

This sequence joins TRBV5-1 and TRBJ2-3; the match to TRBD2 covers 8 bases. Germline values: CDR1 SGHRS, CDR2 YFSETQ. CDR3 length equals 15 residues. Trimming cost V 2 bases and J 6 bases; bases outside gene matches: 8. The chain's CDR3 is CASSFGTSATDTQYF. The CDR3 nucleotides are TGCGCCAGCAGCTTTGGGACTAGTGCTACGGATACGCAGTATTTT.

The chain recombines TRBV5-1 with TRBJ1-2; D is ambiguous. Trimming shortened V by 3 bases and J by 8 bases, and 14 bases separated the two germline ends. The CDR3 is 13 residues long. Germline V gene lookup returns CDR1 SGHRS and CDR2 YFSETQ. CDR3 DNA sequence: TGCGCCAGCAGCTATGACCCAGGTGGCGGCTACACCTTC. The encoded protein is CASSYDPGGGYTF.

The chain couples TRBV30 to TRBJ1-2; D is undetermined. Germline loops: CDR1 GTSNPN, CDR2 SVGIG (reference sequence). The ends were cut back, 0 bases at V and 1 base at J, with 9 bases in the middle. This CDR3 comprises 14 residues. This chain's CDR3 is CAWSVADLNYGYTF. DNA for the CDR3: TGTGCCTGGAGTGTAGCGGACCTTAACTATGGCTACACCTTC.

The V gene is TRBV20-1, the J gene TRBJ2-5; 8 bases are shared with TRBD2. CDR1 and CDR2 from the germline V gene are DFQATT and SNEGSKA (reference sequence). With 5 bases clipped from V and 4 bases from J, the junction kept 9 bases outside the gene matches. This CDR3 comprises 14 residues. CDR3 in amino acids: CSAGKAGAPETQYF. The CDR3 DNA reads TGCAGTGCTGGAAAAGCGGGAGCACCAGAGACCCAGTACTTC.

This chain joins TRBV29-1 and TRBJ2-7; tentative D call: TRBD1 (5 bases). V was trimmed by 2 bases and J by 4 bases, leaving 12 bases between them. Germline-derived CDR1 and CDR2 are SQVTM and ANQGSEA. The CDR3 contains 13 residues. DNA for the CDR3: TGCAGCGTTGAATCCGCGACAGCATACGAGCAGTACTTC. Its protein is CSVESATAYEQYF.

This chain joins TRBV6-1 and TRBJ2-3, with D possibly matching TRBD2 (6 bases). The V end lost 3 bases, the J end lost 4 bases, and 14 bases lay between the germline ends. This CDR3 contains 15 residues. Per the germline V gene, CDR1 is MNHNS and CDR2 is SASEGT. DNA of the CDR3: TGTGCCAGCAGTGATGGCGGGGTGCCCCCAGATACGCAGTATTTT. Its protein is CASSDGGVPPDTQYF.

This clonotype came up many times. The CDR3 sequence: CASSRGETYEQYF. The CDR3 coding sequence is TGCGCCAGCAGCCGGGGGGAGACCTACGAGCAGTACTTC. This chain links TRBV5-1 with TRBJ2-7; 7 bases fit TRBD2. Unmatched junction bases numbered 3, after V lost 4 bases and J lost 2 bases. Germline CDR1 reads SGHRS; CDR2 reads YFSETQ. The CDR3 length is 13 residues.

V is TRBV7-6 and J is TRBJ2-1, with TRBD2 matching over 7 bases. Trimming cost V 5 bases and J 0 bases; bases outside gene matches: 10. Germline V gives CDR1 SGHVS, CDR2 FNYEAQ. The CDR3 contains 17 residues. The CDR3 nucleotides read TGTGCCAGCAGCAGAGAGGCGGGAGTTTTCTCCTACAATGAGCAGTTCTTC. It codes for CASSREAGVFSYNEQFF. The full variable domain, completed using reference TRBV7-6 and TRBJ2-1, is GAGVSQSPRYKVTKRGQDVALRCDPISGHVSLYWYRQALGQGPEFLTYFNYEAQQDKSGLPNDRFSAERPEGSISTLTIQRTEQRDSAMYRCASSREAGVFSYNEQFFGPGTRLTVL.

A few counts support this clonotype. The V and J genes are TRBV3-1 and TRBJ2-2; 9 nucleotides agree with TRBD1. Trimming cost V 5 bases and J 3 bases; bases outside gene matches: 1. In germline, CDR1 is LGHDT, CDR2 YNNKEL (reference sequence). The CDR3 totals 14 residues. The CDR3 DNA follows: TGTGCCAGCAGCGACAGGGGGGACACCGGGGAGCTGTTTTTT. The encoded protein is CASSDRGDTGELFF.